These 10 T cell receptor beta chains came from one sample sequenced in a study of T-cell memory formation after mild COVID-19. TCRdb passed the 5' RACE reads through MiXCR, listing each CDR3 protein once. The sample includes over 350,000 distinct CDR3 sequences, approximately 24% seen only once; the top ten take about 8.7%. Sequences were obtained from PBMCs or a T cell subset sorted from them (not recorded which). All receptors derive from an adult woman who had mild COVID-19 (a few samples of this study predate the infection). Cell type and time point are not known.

CDR3 in amino acids: CASSSDRRHLDYTF. The CDR3, as DNA: TGTGCCAGCAGCTCAGACCGACGGCACCTTGACTACACCTTC. The chain employs TRBV13 and TRBJ1-2; unclear D gene. V lost 4 bases to trimming and J lost 10 bases, with 19 bases between them. Germline V gene lookup returns CDR1 PRHDT and CDR2 FYEKMQ (reference sequence). The CDR3 runs 14 residues.

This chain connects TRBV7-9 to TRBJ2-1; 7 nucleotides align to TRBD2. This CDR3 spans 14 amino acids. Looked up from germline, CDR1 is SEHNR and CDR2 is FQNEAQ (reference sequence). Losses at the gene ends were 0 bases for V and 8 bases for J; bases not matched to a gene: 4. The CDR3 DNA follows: TGTGCCAGCAGCTTAGCGGGGCTAGCGGATGAGCAGTTCTTC. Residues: CASSLAGLADEQFF.

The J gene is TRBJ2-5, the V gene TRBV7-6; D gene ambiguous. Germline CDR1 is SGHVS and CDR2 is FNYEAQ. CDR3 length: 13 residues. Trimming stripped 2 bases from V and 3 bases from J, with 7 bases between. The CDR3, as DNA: TGTGCCAGCAGCTTACAGCGTGAAGAGACCCAGTACTTC. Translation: CASSLQREETQYF.

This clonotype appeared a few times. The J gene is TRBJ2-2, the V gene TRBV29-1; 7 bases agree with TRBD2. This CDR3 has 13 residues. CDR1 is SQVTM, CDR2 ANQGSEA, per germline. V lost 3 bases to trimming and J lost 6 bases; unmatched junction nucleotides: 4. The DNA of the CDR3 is TGCAGCGTTGACCTAGCGGACCCCGGGGAGCTGTTTTTT. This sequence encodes CSVDLADPGELFF.

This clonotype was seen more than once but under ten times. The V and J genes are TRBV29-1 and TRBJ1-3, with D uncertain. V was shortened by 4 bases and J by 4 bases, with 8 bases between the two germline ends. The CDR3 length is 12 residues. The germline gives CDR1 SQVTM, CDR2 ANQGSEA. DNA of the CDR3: TGCAGCGTTGCTACCGTGGGAAACACCATATATTTT. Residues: CSVATVGNTIYF.

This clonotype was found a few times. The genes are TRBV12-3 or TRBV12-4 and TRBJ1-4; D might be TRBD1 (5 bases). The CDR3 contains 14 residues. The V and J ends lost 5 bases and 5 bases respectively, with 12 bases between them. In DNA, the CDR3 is TGTGCCAGCAGTCGGGACGGGGGAAATGAAAAACTGTTTTTT. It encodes CASSRDGGNEKLFF.

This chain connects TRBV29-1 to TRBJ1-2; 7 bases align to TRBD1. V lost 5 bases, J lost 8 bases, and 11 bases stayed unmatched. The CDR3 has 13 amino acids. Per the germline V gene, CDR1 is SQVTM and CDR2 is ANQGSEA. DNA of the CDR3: TGCAGCGTTTTGGACAGGCCCTCGGGGGGCTACACCTTC. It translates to CSVLDRPSGGYTF.

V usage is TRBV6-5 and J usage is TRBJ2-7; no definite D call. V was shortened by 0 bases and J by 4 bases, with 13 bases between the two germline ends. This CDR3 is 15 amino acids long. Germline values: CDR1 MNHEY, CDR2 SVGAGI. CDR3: CASSYSRSPVYEQYF. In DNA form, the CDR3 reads TGTGCCAGCAGTTACTCGCGGTCTCCGGTTTACGAGCAGTACTTC.

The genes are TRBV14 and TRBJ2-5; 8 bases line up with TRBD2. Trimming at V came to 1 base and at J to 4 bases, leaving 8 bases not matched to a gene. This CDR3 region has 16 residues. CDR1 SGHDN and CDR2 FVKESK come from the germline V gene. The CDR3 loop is CASSQGAGLVVETQYF. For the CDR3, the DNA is TGTGCCAGCAGCCAAGGGGCGGGACTAGTCGTAGAGACCCAGTACTTC.

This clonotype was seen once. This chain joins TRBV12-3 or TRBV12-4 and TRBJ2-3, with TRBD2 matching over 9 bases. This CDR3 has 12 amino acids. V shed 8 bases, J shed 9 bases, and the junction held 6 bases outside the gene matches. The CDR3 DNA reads TGTGCCAGCCAAGCGGGAGGTCCCACGCAGTATTTT. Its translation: CASQAGGPTQYF.